This TCR beta chain is from a study of technical replicates of blood from a handful of donors. The germline gives CDR1 SEHNR, CDR2 FQNEAQ (reference sequence). The CDR3 totals 18 residues. The V and J ends lost 6 bases and 4 bases, in that order; junction bases with no gene match: 19. The protocol was immunoSEQ multiplex PCR, while the TCRdb copy is restricted to in-frame clones and leaves out a portion. The repertoire holds more than 95,000 clones, with about 95% as singletons. The specimen sequenced was T cells isolated from PBMCs. The origin of this receptor is a human donor in good health. The rearrangement joins TRBV7-9 to TRBJ1-2; 8 positions agree with TRBD1. CDR3 in DNA: TGTGCCAGCAGTCGACCAAGAGGACAGGGAAAAGTTAGCTATGGCTACACCTTC. It is translated as CASSRPRGQGKVSYGYTF. Supplemented by reference TRBV7-9 and TRBJ1-2, the full variable domain reads DTGVSQNPRHKITKRGQNVTFRCDPISEHNRLYWYRQTLGQGPEFLTYFQNEAQLEKSRLLSDRFSAERPKGSFSTLEIQRTEQGDSAMYLCASSRPRGQGKVSYGYTFGSGTRLTVV.